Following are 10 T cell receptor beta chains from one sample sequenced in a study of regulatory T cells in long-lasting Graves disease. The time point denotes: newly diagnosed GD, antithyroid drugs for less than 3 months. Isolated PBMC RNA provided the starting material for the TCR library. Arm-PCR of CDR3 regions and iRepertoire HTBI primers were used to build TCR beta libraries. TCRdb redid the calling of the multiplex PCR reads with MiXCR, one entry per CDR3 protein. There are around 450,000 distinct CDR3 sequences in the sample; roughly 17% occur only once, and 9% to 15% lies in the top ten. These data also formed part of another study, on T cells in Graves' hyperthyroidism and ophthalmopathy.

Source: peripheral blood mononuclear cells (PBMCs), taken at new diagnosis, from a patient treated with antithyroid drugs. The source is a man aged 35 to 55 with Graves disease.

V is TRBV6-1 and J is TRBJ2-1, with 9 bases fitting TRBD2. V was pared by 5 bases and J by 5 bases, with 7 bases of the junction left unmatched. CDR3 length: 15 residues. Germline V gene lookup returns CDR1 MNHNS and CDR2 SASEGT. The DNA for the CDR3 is TGTGCCAGCAGTAAGACTAGCGGAGGGAACAATGAGCAGTTCTTC. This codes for CASSKTSGGNNEQFF.

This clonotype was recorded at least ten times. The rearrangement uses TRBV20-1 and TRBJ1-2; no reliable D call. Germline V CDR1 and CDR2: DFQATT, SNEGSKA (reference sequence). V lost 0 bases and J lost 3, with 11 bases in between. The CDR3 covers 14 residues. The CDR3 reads CSARDDGTYYGYTF. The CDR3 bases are TGCAGTGCTAGAGACGACGGAACTTACTATGGCTACACCTTC.

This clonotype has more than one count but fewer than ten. The CDR3 protein is CASSQFGLAGGYEQYF. The CDR3, as DNA: TGCGCCAGCAGCCAATTTGGACTAGCGGGAGGCTACGAGCAGTACTTC. This chain links TRBV4-1 with TRBJ2-7, with 14 bases lining up with TRBD2. V shed 2 bases and J 3 bases; nucleotides not matched to a gene: 3. Germline V gene data show CDR1 as MGHRA and CDR2 as YSYEKL. CDR3 length: 16 residues.

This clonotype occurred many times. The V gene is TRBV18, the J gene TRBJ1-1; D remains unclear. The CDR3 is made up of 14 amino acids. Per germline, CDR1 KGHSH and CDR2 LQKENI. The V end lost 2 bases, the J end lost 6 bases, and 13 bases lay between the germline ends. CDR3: CASSPELTRAEAFF. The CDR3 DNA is TGTGCCAGCTCACCAGAGCTTACTAGGGCTGAAGCTTTCTTT. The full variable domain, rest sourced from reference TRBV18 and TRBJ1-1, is NAGVMQNPRHLVRRRGQEARLRCSPMKGHSHVYWYRQLPEEGLKFMVYLQKENIIDESGMPKERFSAEFPKEGPSILRIQQVVRGDSAAYFCASSPELTRAEAFFGQGTRLTVV.

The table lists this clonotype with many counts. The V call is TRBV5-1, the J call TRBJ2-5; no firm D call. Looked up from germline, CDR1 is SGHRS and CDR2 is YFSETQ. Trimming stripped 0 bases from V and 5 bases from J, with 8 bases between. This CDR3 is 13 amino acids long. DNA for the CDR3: TGCGCCAGCAGCTTGGTGCCGGAGGAGACCCAGTACTTC. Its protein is CASSLVPEETQYF.

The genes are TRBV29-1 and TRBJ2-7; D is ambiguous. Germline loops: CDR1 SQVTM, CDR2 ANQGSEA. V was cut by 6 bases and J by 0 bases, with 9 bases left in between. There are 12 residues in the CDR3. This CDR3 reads CSVNGDSYEQYF. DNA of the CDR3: TGCAGCGTGAATGGGGACTCCTACGAGCAGTACTTC.

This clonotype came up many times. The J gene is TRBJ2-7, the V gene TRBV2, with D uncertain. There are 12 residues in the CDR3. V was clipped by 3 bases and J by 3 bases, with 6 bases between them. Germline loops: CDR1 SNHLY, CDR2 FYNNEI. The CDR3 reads CASSDRNYEQYF. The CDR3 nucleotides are TGTGCCAGCAGTGACAGGAACTACGAGCAGTACTTC.

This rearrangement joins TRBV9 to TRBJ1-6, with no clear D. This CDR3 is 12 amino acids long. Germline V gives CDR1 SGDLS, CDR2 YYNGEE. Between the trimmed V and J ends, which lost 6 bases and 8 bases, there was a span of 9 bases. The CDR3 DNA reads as TGTGCCAGCAAGGCCGGGGATTCACCCCTCCACTTT. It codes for CASKAGDSPLHF.

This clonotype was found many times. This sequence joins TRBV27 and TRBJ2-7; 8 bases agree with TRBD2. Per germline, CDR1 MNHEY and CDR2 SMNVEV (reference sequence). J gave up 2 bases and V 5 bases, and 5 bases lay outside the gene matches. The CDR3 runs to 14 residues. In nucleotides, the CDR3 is TGTGCCAGCAGTCAGATAGCGGGACCCTACGAGCAGTACTTC. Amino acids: CASSQIAGPYEQYF.

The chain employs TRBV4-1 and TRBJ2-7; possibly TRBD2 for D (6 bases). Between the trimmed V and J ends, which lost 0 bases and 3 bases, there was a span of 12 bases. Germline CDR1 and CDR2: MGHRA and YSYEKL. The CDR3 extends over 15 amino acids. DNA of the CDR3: TGCGCCAGCAGCCAAGACTTTCGGGGGAACTACGAGCAGTACTTC. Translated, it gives CASSQDFRGNYEQYF.